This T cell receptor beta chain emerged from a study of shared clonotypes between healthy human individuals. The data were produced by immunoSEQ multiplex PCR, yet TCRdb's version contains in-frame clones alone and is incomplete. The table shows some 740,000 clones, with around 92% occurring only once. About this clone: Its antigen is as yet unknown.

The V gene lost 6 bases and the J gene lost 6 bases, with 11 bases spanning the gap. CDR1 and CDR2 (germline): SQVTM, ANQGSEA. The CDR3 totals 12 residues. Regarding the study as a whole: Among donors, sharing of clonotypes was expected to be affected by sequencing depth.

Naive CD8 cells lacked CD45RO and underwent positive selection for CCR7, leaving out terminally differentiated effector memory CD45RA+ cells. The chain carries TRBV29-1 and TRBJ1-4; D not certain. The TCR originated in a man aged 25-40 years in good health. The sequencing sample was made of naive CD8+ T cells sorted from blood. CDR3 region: CSVRRDDEKLFF. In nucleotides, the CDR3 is TGCAGCGTCAGGAGGGATGATGAAAAACTGTTTTTT.